The rows below give T cell receptor beta chains drawn from one sample of a study of blood T cell repertoires in COVID-19. Using immunoSEQ multiplex PCR, the repertoire was profiled, and TCRdb retains in-frame clones only, with some absent. Of hundreds of thousands of clones listed, about 88% were seen once; the top ten hold approximately 2%. Sequencing was done on a sample of peripheral blood. The receptor source for this set is a woman in her thirties or forties who had recovered from COVID-19. The CDR3 runs from the conserved cysteine through the conserved F or W. The order of the fields is D gene, J gene, V gene, clone size, CDR3 protein, CDR3 DNA. A D gene is named only where the DNA matches it firmly. Rows may omit the clone size; those that give it use once, few, many or a size class.

D gene: TRBD1
J gene: TRBJ2-5
V gene: TRBV2
clone size: once
CDR3 protein: CASSELRGRETQYF
CDR3 DNA: TGTGCCAGCAGTGAGTTGAGGGGGCGAGAGACCCAGTACTTC

D gene: TRBD1
J gene: TRBJ1-2
V gene: TRBV30
clone size: .
CDR3 protein: CACYHRGDYGYTF
CDR3 DNA: TGTGCCTGCTACCACAGGGGTGACTATGGCTACACCTTC

D gene: .
J gene: TRBJ2-2
V gene: TRBV18
clone size: once
CDR3 protein: CASSRDNDGELFF
CDR3 DNA: TGTGCCAGTTCCCGGGACAATGACGGGGAGCTGTTTTTT

D gene: TRBD1
J gene: TRBJ2-7
V gene: TRBV29-1
clone size: .
CDR3 protein: CSANRDSPYEQYF
CDR3 DNA: TGCAGCGCAAACCGGGACAGTCCCTACGAGCAGTACTTC

D gene: .
J gene: TRBJ1-3
V gene: TRBV6-5
clone size: few
CDR3 protein: CASSYSVRSSGNTIYF
CDR3 DNA: TGTGCCAGCAGTTACTCGGTTAGGAGCTCTGGAAACACCATATATTTT

D gene: .
J gene: TRBJ2-1
V gene: TRBV5-8
clone size: .
CDR3 protein: CASSLYGQPNYNEQFF
CDR3 DNA: TGTGCCAGCAGCTTGTATGGACAACCCAACTACAATGAGCAGTTCTTC

D gene: .
J gene: TRBJ2-1
V gene: TRBV20-1
clone size: .
CDR3 protein: CSASEGGRPYNEQFF
CDR3 DNA: TGCAGTGCTAGTGAGGGGGGGAGACCCTACAATGAGCAGTTCTTC

D gene: .
J gene: TRBJ2-7
V gene: TRBV7-2
clone size: .
CDR3 protein: CASSLDGTRPSYEQYF
CDR3 DNA: TGTGCCAGCAGCTTAGACGGGACACGGCCCTCCTACGAGCAGTACTTC

D gene: TRBD1
J gene: TRBJ1-5
V gene: TRBV19
clone size: .
CDR3 protein: CASSGDRGSNQPQHF
CDR3 DNA: TGTGCCAGTAGTGGTGACAGGGGCAGCAATCAGCCCCAGCATTTT

D gene: TRBD2
J gene: TRBJ2-7
V gene: TRBV3-1/TRBV3-2
clone size: once
CDR3 protein: CASSRTSAEQYF
CDR3 DNA: TGTGCCAGCAGCCGAACTAGCGCGGAGCAGTACTTC

D gene: TRBD2
J gene: TRBJ2-3
V gene: TRBV4-1
clone size: .
CDR3 protein: CASSHGAIAGVVGQYF
CDR3 DNA: TGCGCCAGCAGCCACGGCGCAATAGCGGGAGTTGTTGGGCAGTATTTT

D gene: .
J gene: TRBJ2-6
V gene: TRBV9
clone size: .
CDR3 protein: CASSPRRRTEPSSGANVLTF
CDR3 DNA: TGTGCCAGCAGCCCTCGCCGCCGGACAGAACCTAGCTCTGGGGCCAACGTCCTGACTTTC

D gene: TRBD1
J gene: TRBJ2-1
V gene: TRBV11-2
clone size: .
CDR3 protein: CASSLDNDRAYNEQFF
CDR3 DNA: TGTGCCAGCAGCTTAGACAACGACAGGGCCTACAATGAGCAGTTCTTC

D gene: TRBD1
J gene: TRBJ1-4
V gene: TRBV4-3
clone size: .
CDR3 protein: CASSQELAGGGGEKLFF
CDR3 DNA: TGCGCCAGCAGCCAAGAGCTGGCAGGGGGCGGAGGTGAAAAACTGTTTTTT

D gene: TRBD2
J gene: TRBJ2-3
V gene: TRBV13
clone size: .
CDR3 protein: CASSLGSAGAGTDTQYF
CDR3 DNA: TGTGCCAGCAGCTTAGGGTCCGCGGGAGCGGGCACAGATACGCAGTATTTT

D gene: TRBD1
J gene: TRBJ1-2
V gene: TRBV5-4
clone size: .
CDR3 protein: CASGQGIFGGYTF
CDR3 DNA: TGTGCCAGCGGACAGGGGATCTTTGGTGGCTACACCTTC

D gene: TRBD1
J gene: TRBJ2-5
V gene: TRBV4-2
clone size: .
CDR3 protein: CASSQGDREETQYF
CDR3 DNA: TGTGCCAGCAGTCAAGGGGACAGGGAAGAGACCCAGTACTTC

D gene: TRBD1
J gene: TRBJ2-1
V gene: TRBV19
clone size: once
CDR3 protein: CASSIVGQGGYEQFF
CDR3 DNA: TGTGCCAGTAGTATCGTGGGACAGGGCGGGTATGAGCAGTTCTTC

D gene: .
J gene: TRBJ1-6
V gene: TRBV6-1
clone size: .
CDR3 protein: CASSELSSYNSPLHF
CDR3 DNA: TGTGCCAGCAGTGAACTGAGCTCCTATAATTCACCCCTCCACTTT

D gene: TRBD2
J gene: TRBJ2-3
V gene: TRBV24-1
clone size: .
CDR3 protein: CATASGTDTQYF
CDR3 DNA: TGTGCCACCGCTAGCGGAACAGATACGCAGTATTTT

D gene: TRBD2
J gene: TRBJ2-3
V gene: TRBV11-2
clone size: .
CDR3 protein: CASEWAGGSTDTQYF
CDR3 DNA: TGTGCCAGCGAATGGGCGGGAGGTAGCACAGATACGCAGTATTTT

D gene: .
J gene: TRBJ2-3
V gene: TRBV4-1
clone size: .
CDR3 protein: CASSHGLSTDTQYF
CDR3 DNA: TGCGCCAGCAGCCATGGCTTAAGCACAGATACGCAGTATTTT

D gene: TRBD2
J gene: TRBJ2-5
V gene: TRBV18
clone size: .
CDR3 protein: CASSQEAGGGETQYF
CDR3 DNA: TGTGCCAGCTCGCAGGAGGCGGGAGGAGGAGAGACCCAGTACTTC

D gene: TRBD1
J gene: TRBJ1-2
V gene: TRBV15
clone size: .
CDR3 protein: CATSRDGAGGLGYTF
CDR3 DNA: TGTGCCACCAGCAGAGATGGAGCAGGGGGCCTTGGCTACACCTTC

D gene: TRBD2
J gene: TRBJ2-3
V gene: TRBV24-1
clone size: .
CDR3 protein: CATSEVAGASTDTQYF
CDR3 DNA: TGTGCCACCAGTGAGGTAGCGGGGGCTAGCACAGATACGCAGTATTTT

D gene: .
J gene: TRBJ1-4
V gene: TRBV30
clone size: once
CDR3 protein: CAWSGQVNEKLFF
CDR3 DNA: TGTGCCTGGAGTGGACAAGTTAATGAAAAACTGTTTTTT

D gene: TRBD2
J gene: TRBJ2-3
V gene: TRBV28
clone size: .
CDR3 protein: CASSLAGGLLVAQYF
CDR3 DNA: TGTGCCAGCAGCCTAGCGGGGGGGCTCTTAGTTGCGCAGTATTTT

D gene: .
J gene: TRBJ1-2
V gene: TRBV6-5
clone size: .
CDR3 protein: CASSYPRRDPNYGYTF
CDR3 DNA: TGTGCCAGCAGTTACCCCCGTCGAGATCCCAACTATGGCTACACCTTC

D gene: TRBD1
J gene: TRBJ1-6
V gene: TRBV4-1
clone size: .
CDR3 protein: CASSQAGQGQNSPLHF
CDR3 DNA: TGCGCCAGCAGCCAAGCCGGACAGGGGCAAAATTCACCCCTCCACTTT

D gene: TRBD1
J gene: TRBJ1-5
V gene: TRBV3-1/TRBV3-2
clone size: .
CDR3 protein: CASSQGDRGNQPQHF
CDR3 DNA: TGTGCCAGCAGCCAGGGGGACAGGGGCAATCAGCCCCAGCATTTT

D gene: TRBD1
J gene: TRBJ2-2
V gene: TRBV11-3
clone size: .
CDR3 protein: CASSWDRATGELFF
CDR3 DNA: TGTGCCAGCAGCTGGGACAGGGCCACCGGGGAGCTGTTTTTT

D gene: .
J gene: TRBJ1-1
V gene: TRBV12-3/TRBV12-4
clone size: once
CDR3 protein: CASSSWSTEAFF
CDR3 DNA: TGTGCCAGCAGTTCTTGGAGCACTGAAGCTTTCTTT

D gene: TRBD1
J gene: TRBJ1-5
V gene: TRBV19
clone size: once
CDR3 protein: CASSTTGVYSNQPQHF
CDR3 DNA: TGTGCCAGTAGTACGACAGGGGTCTATAGCAATCAGCCCCAGCATTTT

D gene: .
J gene: TRBJ1-5
V gene: TRBV28
clone size: .
CDR3 protein: CASSSPPRQTQPQHF
CDR3 DNA: TGTGCCAGCAGTTCCCCCCCGAGACAGACCCAGCCCCAGCATTTT

D gene: TRBD2
J gene: TRBJ2-5
V gene: TRBV15
clone size: .
CDR3 protein: CATSSSPGLEVRTQYF
CDR3 DNA: TGTGCCACCAGCTCTTCACCGGGACTAGAGGTCCGGACCCAGTACTTC

D gene: TRBD1
J gene: TRBJ2-3
V gene: TRBV7-9
clone size: .
CDR3 protein: CASSLEGQADTQYF
CDR3 DNA: TGTGCCAGCAGCTTAGAAGGACAGGCAGATACGCAGTATTTT

D gene: TRBD1
J gene: TRBJ1-2
V gene: TRBV7-9
clone size: .
CDR3 protein: CASSLRQGDGYTF
CDR3 DNA: TGTGCCAGCAGCTTACGACAGGGAGATGGCTACACCTTC

D gene: .
J gene: TRBJ2-3
V gene: TRBV19
clone size: .
CDR3 protein: CASGRGGGSDTQYF
CDR3 DNA: TGTGCCAGTGGAAGAGGGGGAGGGTCTGATACGCAGTATTTT

D gene: TRBD1
J gene: TRBJ2-7
V gene: TRBV19
clone size: .
CDR3 protein: CASNPRDRGHPGRYEQYF
CDR3 DNA: TGTGCCAGTAACCCCCGGGACAGGGGTCACCCAGGACGCTACGAGCAGTACTTC

D gene: TRBD2
J gene: TRBJ2-1
V gene: TRBV9
clone size: .
CDR3 protein: CASSVGTSGGNEQFF
CDR3 DNA: TGTGCCAGCAGCGTAGGTACTAGCGGGGGGAATGAGCAGTTCTTC

D gene: .
J gene: TRBJ2-7
V gene: TRBV7-9
clone size: .
CDR3 protein: CASSSQDYEQYF
CDR3 DNA: TGTGCCAGCAGCTCACAGGACTACGAGCAGTACTTC

D gene: .
J gene: TRBJ2-3
V gene: TRBV7-2
clone size: .
CDR3 protein: CASSLARVRKQYF
CDR3 DNA: TGTGCCAGCAGCTTAGCGAGGGTTAGGAAGCAGTATTTT